This T cell receptor (beta chain) was observed in a study of shared clonotypes between healthy human individuals. Study information: Each donor's CD8 memory used one plate, CD8 naive two, each CD4 subset three.

As regards this clone: The antigen is undetermined.

Study-level findings and limits: How much donors shared clonotypes was expected to be affected by sequencing depth. Only blood was sampled, and tissue TCR repertoires likely differ from blood ones.

Germline lookup yields CDR1 MDHEN and CDR2 SYDVKM. V was pared by 4 bases and J by 4 bases, with 23 bases between. The CDR3 extends over 17 amino acids. The material for each subset, its genomic DNA, was split evenly across several immunoSEQ plates. Profiling relied on immunoSEQ multiplex PCR, and the TCRdb table lists in-frame clones only, not all of them. Altogether under 850,000 clones are present, almost 95% being singletons, with the ten largest covering 24%. CD8 cells classed as naive were CD45RO-negative and positively selected for CCR7, excluding terminally differentiated effector memory CD45RA+ cells.

This chain joins TRBV28 and TRBJ2-7, with D possibly being TRBD2 (6 bases). The specimen was naive CD8+ T cells sorted from blood. This sequence was found in a man aged 25-45 years in good health. CDR3 DNA: TGTGCCAGCAGTTCCCCTCCCCGGGGGTTACCCTTTTACGAGCAGTACTTC. Its protein product is CASSSPPRGLPFYEQYF.